Each of the 26 T cell receptor beta chains below was sequenced from the same sample in a study of cytomegalovirus exposure and HLA in healthy donors. Primers: 60 Vbeta forward and 13 Jbeta reverse. The protocol was immunoSEQ multiplex PCR, while the TCRdb copy is restricted to in-frame clones and leaves out a portion. There are 60,000 to 90,000 clones in the sample; around two thirds occur only once, and roughly 10% lies in the top ten. Sequencing input: PBMCs. The receptors stem from a woman aged 50 to 60 in good health and CMV-seropositive.

V gene TRBV7-6 combines with J gene TRBJ2-5, with 9 bases identical to TRBD1. The V gene's germline CDR1 is SGHVS and CDR2 FNYEAQ. The CDR3 runs 18 residues. The ends lost 4 bases at V and 4 bases at J; junction bases unmatched: 16. CDR3 in amino acids: CASSWAPTGGDLGETQYF. The CDR3 coding sequence is TGTGCCAGCAGCTGGGCCCCGACAGGGGGAGATCTAGGAGAGACCCAGTACTTC.

The rearrangement joins TRBV7-3 to TRBJ2-2, with D possibly TRBD2 on 5 matching bases. From germline, CDR1 is SGHTA and CDR2 FQGTGA. The CDR3 contains 15 residues. V lost 6 bases to trimming and J lost 1 base, with 12 bases between them. The CDR3 coding sequence is TGTGCCAGCAGACTGGACGGGGAGAACACCGGGGAGCTGTTTTTT. Translation gives CASRLDGENTGELFF.

The rearrangement uses TRBV30 and TRBJ2-7; TRBD1 matches at 8 bases. This CDR3 is built from 14 residues. The V segment lost 3 bases and the J segment 6 bases; nucleotides outside the gene matches: 10. Germline lookup yields CDR1 GTSNPN and CDR2 SVGIG (reference sequence). The CDR3 is CAWRNRDRRSEQYF. CDR3 coding DNA: TGTGCCTGGAGGAACCGGGACAGGAGGTCCGAGCAGTACTTC.

The chain employs TRBV5-1 and TRBJ1-3, with D maybe TRBD1 (5 bases). The CDR3 has 13 amino acids. With 0 bases removed from V and 4 bases from J, the gap between germline ends came to 5 bases. The germline gives CDR1 SGHRS, CDR2 YFSETQ. The CDR3 DNA is TGCGCCAGCAGCTTGGAGGGGGGAAACACCATATATTTT. Amino acids: CASSLEGGNTIYF.

This chain joins TRBV10-3 and TRBJ2-5; 8 bases map to TRBD1. This CDR3 spans 16 amino acids. V lost 2 bases, J lost 1 base, and 6 bases stayed unmatched. Germline V CDR1 and CDR2: ENHRY, SYGVKD. The CDR3, as DNA: TGTGCCATCAGTGAGGGGGACAGGCCGATCCAAGAGACCCAGTACTTC. The encoded protein is CAISEGDRPIQETQYF.

V and J are TRBV19 and TRBJ2-1; perhaps TRBD2 as D (5 bases). The CDR3 totals 15 residues. Deletions cut 5 bases from V and 0 bases from J, with 11 bases between. In germline, CDR1 is LNHDA, CDR2 SQIVND (reference sequence). The CDR3 DNA sequence: TGTGCCAGTAGTCGACTCACTAGCTCCTACAATGAGCAGTTCTTC. Amino acid sequence: CASSRLTSSYNEQFF.

This rearrangement joins TRBV29-1 to TRBJ1-5; D remains unclear. The length of the CDR3 is 12 residues. Germline V gene lookup returns CDR1 SQVTM and CDR2 ANQGSEA. V dropped 4 bases and J dropped 1 base, with 5 bases sitting between them. The CDR3 nucleotides read TGCAGCGTTGTTTCAAGCAATCAGCCCCAGCATTTT. Encoded protein: CSVVSSNQPQHF.

The chain employs TRBV29-1 and TRBJ2-3; 7 positions match TRBD1. J gave up 0 bases and V 8 bases, and 11 bases lay outside the gene matches. CDR3 size: 15 residues. Germline V gene sequence: CDR1 SQVTM, CDR2 ANQGSEA. As DNA, the CDR3 is TGCAGCACCGGGACAGCGGATACTAGCACAGATACGCAGTATTTT. This sequence encodes CSTGTADTSTDTQYF.

The chain carries TRBV27 and TRBJ2-1, with 14 bases aligning to TRBD2. The length of the CDR3 is 13 residues. V dropped 7 bases and J dropped 10; count of bases not matched to a gene: 3. Germline V gives CDR1 MNHEY, CDR2 SMNVEV (reference sequence). The CDR3 reads CASTGLAGDEQFF. The CDR3 coding sequence is TGTGCCAGCACGGGACTAGCGGGGGACGAGCAGTTCTTC.

The CDR3 here is CASSFIGTGEKLFF. Written as DNA, the CDR3 is TGTGCCAGCAGCTTTATAGGGACAGGAGAAAAACTGTTTTTT. The chain uses TRBV7-2 and TRBJ1-4; 8 bases match TRBD1. CDR1 is SGHTA and CDR2 is FQGNSA in the germline V gene. The ends lost 3 bases at V and 8 bases at J; junction bases unmatched: 5. CDR3 size: 14 residues.

This clone was picked up a small number of times. The J gene is TRBJ1-4, the V gene TRBV5-1, with D perhaps matching TRBD1 (6 bases). Trimming took 4 bases from V and 2 from J, leaving 9 bases between them. This CDR3 is built from 14 residues. The germline V gene encodes CDR1 SGHRS and CDR2 YFSETQ. In DNA form, the CDR3 reads TGCGCCAGCAGCGATGGACAGACTAATGAAAAACTGTTTTTT. Amino acids: CASSDGQTNEKLFF.

The genes are TRBV28 and TRBJ2-5; a possible D gene is TRBD2 (6 bases). The V and J ends lost 7 bases and 2 bases respectively, with 17 bases between them. Germline CDR1 MDHEN, CDR2 SYDVKM. CDR3 size: 15 residues. In DNA form, the CDR3 reads TGTGCCAGCACCTCCCCGGGACTGGAGCAAGAGACCCAGTACTTC. Translated: CASTSPGLEQETQYF.

The chain uses TRBV11-2 and TRBJ1-4, with D perhaps matching TRBD1 (6 bases). The germline V and J ends were trimmed by 3 bases and 6 bases, with 14 bases remaining between them. The CDR3 sequence is 15 residues long. Germline loops: CDR1 SGHAT, CDR2 FQNNGV. The CDR3: CASSFSTGSHEKLFF. CDR3 DNA sequence: TGTGCCAGCAGCTTCTCGACAGGCTCGCATGAAAAACTGTTTTTT.

This clone was detected a few times. The chain recombines TRBV5-8 with TRBJ2-4, with TRBD1 matching 7 bases. The junction had 2 bases not matched to a gene; V was cut back by 2 bases and J by 0 bases. Germline CDR1 SGHTS, CDR2 YDEGEE. The CDR3 totals 15 residues. The CDR3 region is CASSLEGAAKNIQYF. The CDR3 bases are TGTGCCAGCAGCTTAGAGGGGGCAGCCAAAAACATTCAGTACTTC.

This clone occurred once. The chain links TRBV10-2 to TRBJ2-7, with a weak D call TRBD1 (6 bases). Deletions cut 5 bases from V and 5 bases from J, with 16 bases between. CDR3 length equals 14 residues. The germline gives CDR1 WSHSY, CDR2 SAAADI. The CDR3 nucleotides read TGCGCCAGCAGTTTACAGGGACCTAGGGACGAGCAGTACTTC. Translated: CASSLQGPRDEQYF.

The V call is TRBV15, the J call TRBJ2-7; 8 bases align to TRBD2. The V gene end was trimmed by 3 bases and the J gene end by 6 bases; junction bases not matched to a gene: 13. There are 16 residues in the CDR3. Germline loops: CDR1 LNHNV, CDR2 YYDKDF (reference sequence). CDR3 residues: CATSSEVDGRVGEQYF. The CDR3 coding sequence is TGTGCCACCAGCAGCGAAGTTGACGGGAGGGTTGGCGAGCAGTACTTC. The whole variable domain, remainder taken from reference TRBV15 and TRBJ2-7, is DAMVIQNPRYQVTQFGKPVTLSCSQTLNHNVMYWYQQKSSQAPKLLFHYYDKDFNNEADTPDNFQSRRPNTSFCFLDIRSPGLGDTAMYLCATSSEVDGRVGEQYFGPGTRLTVT.

This clone was observed a handful of times. The V call is TRBV11-2, the J call TRBJ2-3; 11 nucleotides line up with TRBD1. Germline V gives CDR1 SGHAT, CDR2 FQNNGV. V was clipped by 5 bases and J by 6 bases; unmatched bases: 4. The CDR3 loop spans 14 amino acids. In DNA, the CDR3 is TGTGCCAGCAGCGGGACAGGGGGTTGGGATACGCAGTATTTT. Translation: CASSGTGGWDTQYF.

The chain has TRBV4-3 and TRBJ2-2, with D unresolved. Germline CDR1 LGHNA, CDR2 YSLEER. V was clipped by 2 bases and J by 6 bases, with 16 bases between them. The CDR3 has 16 amino acids. The CDR3 DNA follows: TGCGCCAGCAGCCAATCCCCGCGACTTCAAGCCGGGGAGCTGTTTTTT. Encoded protein: CASSQSPRLQAGELFF.

The V gene is TRBV28, the J gene TRBJ1-2, with D perhaps matching TRBD1 (5 bases). Germline values: CDR1 MDHEN, CDR2 SYDVKM. The germline V and J ends were trimmed by 3 bases and 2 bases, with 7 bases remaining between them. The CDR3 sequence is 13 residues long. As DNA, the CDR3 is TGTGCCAGCAGTTTGGGGGGGAACTATGGCTACACCTTC. This codes for CASSLGGNYGYTF.

This chain uses TRBV2 with TRBJ1-2; D unresolved. This CDR3 has 14 residues. CDR1 and CDR2 from the germline V gene are SNHLY and FYNNEI. Deletions cut 2 bases from V and 1 base from J, with 8 bases between. The chain's CDR3 is CASSEIRSNYGYTF. CDR3 coding DNA: TGTGCCAGCAGTGAAATCAGAAGTAACTATGGCTACACCTTC.

This clone was counted between two and nine times. The genes are TRBV27 and TRBJ2-3; 7 nucleotides line up with TRBD2. The ends lost 4 bases at V and 7 bases at J; junction bases unmatched: 14. The CDR3 is 16 residues long. Germline V gene sequence: CDR1 MNHEY, CDR2 SMNVEV (reference sequence). The DNA for the CDR3 is TGTGCCAGCAGTTCCGCGTTCGGGGGGTATGTAAATACGCAGTATTTT. Translation: CASSSAFGGYVNTQYF.

This sequence joins TRBV30 and TRBJ2-2; 8 nucleotides line up with TRBD2. With V trimmed by 4 bases and J by 5 bases, 9 bases remained unmatched. Germline values: CDR1 GTSNPN, CDR2 SVGIG (reference sequence). The CDR3 consists of 15 residues. The CDR3, as DNA: TGTGCCTGGACTGATTTCGGCGGGGGGACCGGGGAGCTGTTTTTT. This encodes CAWTDFGGGTGELFF.

This chain connects TRBV9 to TRBJ2-7; 10 bases are a match to TRBD1. Germline values: CDR1 SGDLS, CDR2 YYNGEE. The CDR3 covers 18 residues. V lost 3 bases to trimming and J lost 1 base; unmatched junction nucleotides: 13. This CDR3 reads CASSARDRGCESSYEQYF. CDR3 coding DNA: TGTGCCAGCAGCGCCCGGGACAGGGGTTGTGAGAGTTCCTACGAGCAGTACTTC.

The chain employs TRBV7-2 and TRBJ1-3; maybe TRBD1 (5 bases). V lost 3 bases, J lost 6 bases, and 9 bases lay in between. The V gene's germline CDR1 is SGHTA and CDR2 FQGNSA. The CDR3 sequence is 13 residues long. This chain's CDR3 is CASSFQGSNTIYF. The CDR3 DNA sequence: TGTGCCAGCAGCTTCCAGGGATCAAACACCATATATTTT.

The chain joins TRBV5-5 to TRBJ2-5, with a weak D call TRBD2 (5 bases). The CDR3 length is 14 residues. Germline CDR1 and CDR2: SGHKS and YYEKEE (reference sequence). Trimming removed 0 bases from V and 2 bases from J, with 8 bases in between. The CDR3 here is CASSLGRIQETQYF. In DNA form, the CDR3 reads TGTGCCAGCAGCTTGGGGAGGATTCAAGAGACCCAGTACTTC.

The chain has TRBV28 and TRBJ2-5; D remains unclear. TRBJ2-7 matches the DNA end more closely, so the J call is doubtful. This CDR3 comprises 15 residues. CDR1 is MDHEN and CDR2 is SYDVKM in the germline V gene. CDR3 sequence reads: CASSLTDPSSYEQYF. CDR3 sequence (DNA): TGTGCCAGCAGTTTGACCGACCCTAGCTCCTACGAGCAGTACTTC.